This record covers a single TCR beta chain. Its antigen is unidentified. This CDR3 region has 15 residues. V trimming: 0 bases; J trimming: 0 bases; junction bases outside the gene matches: 0. From germline, CDR1 is LGHNA and CDR2 YSLEER. These data come from a study of OX40 agonist ivuxolimab in advanced cancers. Sequenced by immunoSEQ multiplex PCR; TCRdb stores in-frame clones only, minus some. The sample has approximately 79,000 clones, 94% seen once. Study-level results: More expanded clones were found, on average, in CD8+ than in CD4+ T cells.

The J gene is TRBJ2-7, the V gene TRBV4-3, with 9 bases aligning to TRBD1. The TCR was taken from an adult with an advanced solid tumor such as melanoma, head and neck, liver or kidney cancer. Here the sequenced sample was CD4+ or CD8+ T cells sorted from blood, taken in a trial of the OX40 agonist ivuxolimab. Here the CDR3 reads CASSQEDRGSYEQYF. The CDR3 coding sequence is TGCGCCAGCAGCCAAGAGGACAGGGGCTCCTACGAGCAGTACTTC.